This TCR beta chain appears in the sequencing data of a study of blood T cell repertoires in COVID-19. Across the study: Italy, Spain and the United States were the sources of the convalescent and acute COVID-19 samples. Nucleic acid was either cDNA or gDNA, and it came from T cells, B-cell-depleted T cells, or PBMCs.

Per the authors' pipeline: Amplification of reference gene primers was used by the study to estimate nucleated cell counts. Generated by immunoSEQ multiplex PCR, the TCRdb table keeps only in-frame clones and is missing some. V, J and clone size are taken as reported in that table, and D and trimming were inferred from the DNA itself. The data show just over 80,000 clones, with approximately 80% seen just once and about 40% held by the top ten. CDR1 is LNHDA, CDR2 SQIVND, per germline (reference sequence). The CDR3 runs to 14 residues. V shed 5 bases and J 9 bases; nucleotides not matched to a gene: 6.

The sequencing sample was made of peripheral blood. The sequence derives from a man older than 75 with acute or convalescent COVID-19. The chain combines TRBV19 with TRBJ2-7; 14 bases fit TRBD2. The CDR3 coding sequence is TGTGCCAGTAGTGTCGGGACTAGCGGGAGTGTGCAGTACTTC. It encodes CASSVGTSGSVQYF. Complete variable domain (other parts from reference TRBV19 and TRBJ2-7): DGGITQSPKYLFRKEGQNVTLSCEQNLNHDAMYWYRQDPGQGLRLIYYSQIVNDFQKGDIAEGYSVSREKKESFPLTVTSAQKNPTAFYLCASSVGTSGSVQYFGPGTRLTVT.